The 6 T cell receptor beta chains below were found in one sample sequenced in a study of CD8+CD57+ T cells in acquired aplastic anemia. Profiling of TCR beta VDJ combinations and CDR3 sequences used genomic DNA as template. TCRdb reanalysed the reads using MiXCR and keeps one entry per CDR3 protein. The repertoire has 150,000 to 200,000 distinct CDR3 sequences, about 60% of them found once; the top ten carry 35% to 50%. Sequencing was done on a sample of sorted CD4+, CD8+, or CD8+CD57+ T cells (not recorded which) from PBMCs. The source is a human donor in good health.

This clonotype showed up just a few times. This sequence joins TRBV7-9 and TRBJ1-6, with D hard to call. The CDR3 has 14 residues. V dropped 1 base and J dropped 7 bases, with 8 bases sitting between them. The germline gives CDR1 SEHNR, CDR2 FQNEAQ (reference sequence). DNA of the CDR3: TGTGCCAGCAGCTTAGGGTCGGGGAATTCACCCCTCCACTTT. This sequence encodes CASSLGSGNSPLHF.

V is TRBV9 and J is TRBJ2-7, with D possibly called TRBD1 or TRBD2 (5 bases each). Trimming stripped 3 bases from V and 7 bases from J, with 17 bases between. Germline assignment: CDR1 SGDLS and CDR2 YYNGEE. This CDR3 is built from 14 residues. The CDR3 DNA is TGTGCCAGCAGCGGACCGGGACGGGGTGTAGAGCAGTACTTC. As protein: CASSGPGRGVEQYF.

The chain joins TRBV24-1 to TRBJ2-5, with D possibly matching TRBD1 (5 bases). This CDR3 has 12 residues. V dropped 6 bases and J dropped 7 bases, with 11 bases sitting between them. Looked up from germline, CDR1 is KGHDR and CDR2 is SFDVKD. CDR3 nucleotides: TGTGCCACCAGTTTGGCAGGGTCGACCCAGTACTTC. Amino acid sequence: CATSLAGSTQYF.

A note on this clonotype: Compared with germline, one end of the junction differs, possibly owing to a read error. The chain is built from TRBV10-3 and TRBJ2-1; 9 nucleotides match TRBD2. This CDR3 is built from 18 residues. The V gene's germline CDR1 is ENHRY and CDR2 SYGVKD. The CDR3 sequence is CASSSTSGISSSYNEQFF. The CDR3 region has the DNA TGTGCCAGCAGTTCGACTAGCGGAATATCAAGCTCCTACAATGAGCAGTTCTTC.

This clonotype has just a few counts. The V and J genes are TRBV15 and TRBJ2-1, with D unresolved. The germline gives CDR1 LNHNV, CDR2 YYDKDF (reference sequence). Trimming stripped 5 bases from V and 10 bases from J, with 9 bases between. The CDR3 is 11 amino acids. The CDR3 protein is CATSAHQEQFF. The CDR3, as DNA: TGTGCCACCAGCGCCCACCAGGAGCAGTTCTTC.

This clonotype was observed a handful of times. The V and J genes are TRBV20-1 and TRBJ1-4, with a possible D match to TRBD1 (5 bases). V shed 0 bases and J shed 2 bases, with 10 bases lying between them. The CDR3 contains 15 residues. CDR1 is DFQATT and CDR2 is SNEGSKA in the germline V gene (reference sequence). Here the CDR3 reads CSAREQGTTNEKLFF. In DNA, the CDR3 is TGCAGTGCTAGAGAACAAGGGACGACTAATGAAAAACTGTTTTTT.